This TCR beta chain derives from a study of blood T cell repertoires in COVID-19. At the level of the study: Whether acute or convalescent, the COVID-19 samples came from the United States, Italy and Spain.

Sequencing used immunoSEQ multiplex PCR; TCRdb keeps in-frame clones, though not all of them. The sample records around 480,000 clones, about 90% being singletons. CDR1 and CDR2 (germline): MNHEY, SVGAGI. The CDR3 is 14 amino acids. Trimming removed 7 bases at V and 5 bases at J, with 17 bases between. Participant ages covered 18 to 89 years across about two dozen US areas. Participants' own reports of clinical history determined their cohort assignment. Two consecutive negative NP/OP PCR tests, clearance, or resolved symptoms defined Cohort 3 recovery. The source of this sequence is a young woman who had recovered from COVID-19. This rearrangement joins TRBV6-5 to TRBJ1-1, with a possible D match to TRBD1 (5 bases). Material: PBMCs or T cells enriched from blood (not recorded which). The CDR3 DNA reads as TGTGCCAGCATCCCTTCGGGGGTCTCAACTGAAGCTTTCTTT. It codes for CASIPSGVSTEAFF.